The 25 T cell receptor beta chains below all came from one sample that was sequenced in a study of graft-versus-host responses after intestinal transplantation. The data were produced by immunoSEQ multiplex PCR, yet TCRdb's version contains in-frame clones alone and is incomplete. The sample carries 8,500 to 11,000 clones, 30% to 35% recorded once. The specimen was alloreactive CD4+ T cells from a mixed lymphocyte reaction culture, collected before transplantation. Subset specified: CFSE-low proliferating T cells sorted from roughly 6-day pre-transplant mixed lymphocyte reaction (GvH or HvG direction). These receptors came from a human patient who was an organ donor for intestinal transplantation.

V and J are TRBV2 and TRBJ1-5, with no clear D. The V gene lost 3 bases and the J gene lost 3 bases, with 6 bases spanning the gap. CDR3 length: 13 amino acids. Germline V lookup: CDR1 SNHLY, CDR2 FYNNEI. As DNA, the CDR3 is TGTGCCAGCAGTGACTCCCTCAATCAGCCCCAGCATTTT. It translates to CASSDSLNQPQHF.

V gene TRBV7-9 combines with J gene TRBJ1-2, with 9 bases lining up with TRBD1. This CDR3 is 16 amino acids long. V trimming: 1 base; J trimming: 4 bases; junction bases outside the gene matches: 7. CDR1 and CDR2 from the germline V gene are SEHNR and FQNEAQ (reference sequence). CDR3 amino acids: CASSLGGQGLVYGYTF. The CDR3, as DNA: TGTGCCAGCAGCTTAGGGGGACAGGGCCTTGTCTATGGCTACACCTTC.

In its sample, this clone is medium-sized. The genes are TRBV5-1 and TRBJ2-7; 9 nucleotides line up with TRBD1. In germline, CDR1 is SGHRS, CDR2 YFSETQ. The CDR3 is 14 amino acids. V trimming: 4 bases; J trimming: 3 bases; junction bases outside the gene matches: 5. The CDR3 loop is CASSPRTGDYEQYF. The CDR3 DNA reads as TGCGCCAGCAGCCCCCGGACAGGGGACTACGAGCAGTACTTC.

This clone was detected only a few times. The chain employs TRBV6-6 and TRBJ2-5; D uncertain. CDR3 size: 13 residues. Trimming removed 1 base at V and 2 bases at J, with 5 bases between. The V gene's germline CDR1 is MNHNY and CDR2 SVGAGI (reference sequence). The CDR3 nucleotides are TGTGCCAGCAGTTACTGGTTACAAGAGACCCAGTACTTC. Residues: CASSYWLQETQYF.

In this sample, this clone turned up a few times. This chain connects TRBV7-2 to TRBJ2-7; 8 bases line up with TRBD1. With 5 bases clipped from V and 3 bases from J, the junction kept 12 bases outside the gene matches. The CDR3 consists of 16 residues. CDR1 is SGHTA and CDR2 is FQGNSA in the germline V gene. The CDR3, as DNA: TGTGCCAGCAGCCAAGATGCGACAGGGGTTAACTACGAGCAGTACTTC. This translates into CASSQDATGVNYEQYF.

The J gene is TRBJ1-4, the V gene TRBV28, with D maybe TRBD1 (6 bases). V gave up 3 bases and J gave up 8 bases, with 16 bases separating them. The CDR3 length is 15 residues. Germline V lookup: CDR1 MDHEN, CDR2 SYDVKM. The CDR3 DNA reads TGTGCCAGCAGTTTGTACAGGGCAGGGCAGGAAAAACTGTTTTTT. It yields the protein CASSLYRAGQEKLFF. The complete variable domain, with remaining parts taken from reference TRBV28 and TRBJ1-4, reads DVKVTQSSRYLVKRTGEKVFLECVQDMDHENMFWYRQDPGLGLRLIYFSYDVKMKEKGDIPEGYSVSREKKERFSLILESASTNQTSMYLCASSLYRAGQEKLFFGSGTQLSVL.

The gene calls are TRBV18 and TRBJ1-1; D unresolved. The CDR3 is 15 residues long. Per the germline V gene, CDR1 is KGHSH and CDR2 is LQKENI. Trimming left V 2 bases short and J 3 bases short, with 13 bases between. Here the CDR3 reads CASSPRQSLDTEAFF. In DNA, the CDR3 is TGTGCCAGCTCACCAAGGCAGTCCCTAGACACTGAAGCTTTCTTT.

The chain links TRBV18 to TRBJ1-1, with 9 bases matching TRBD1. Germline lookup yields CDR1 KGHSH and CDR2 LQKENI. The junction had 5 bases not matched to a gene; V was cut back by 4 bases and J by 8 bases. The CDR3 covers 13 residues. CDR3 sequence: CASSLRTGDEAFF. The DNA of the CDR3 is TGTGCCAGCTCACTTAGGACAGGGGACGAAGCTTTCTTT.

This clone was seen only a few times. This chain connects TRBV19 to TRBJ1-5; D gene uncertain. The CDR3 totals 14 residues. Germline CDR1 reads LNHDA; CDR2 reads SQIVND (reference sequence). Deletions cut 4 bases from V and 5 bases from J, with 12 bases between. The CDR3 spells CASSNVGVYQPQHF. The CDR3, as DNA: TGTGCCAGTAGTAATGTAGGTGTATATCAGCCCCAGCATTTT.

A note on this clone: One junction end does not reproduce the germline sequence, and a read error may be involved. The rearrangement joins TRBV2 to TRBJ2-7, with no clear D. Germline V lookup: CDR1 SNHLY, CDR2 FYNNEI. This CDR3 spans 14 amino acids. Written as DNA, the CDR3 is TGTGCCAGCAGTGGAACCAGAGGCCCCTACGGGCAGTACTTC. Translating gives CASSGTRGPYGQYF.

The chain joins TRBV5-4 to TRBJ2-7; possible D gene TRBD2, 6 bases. Germline values: CDR1 SGHNT, CDR2 YYREEE (reference sequence). The CDR3 consists of 16 residues. Trimming stripped 4 bases from V and 3 bases from J, with 20 bases between. The CDR3 DNA reads TGTGCCAGCAGCGTGGAGACCGGGACTGGGCTCTACGAGCAGTACTTC. It codes for CASSVETGTGLYEQYF.

Only a few counts were recorded for this clone. This chain connects TRBV6-1 to TRBJ2-3; the D is unclear. This CDR3 region has 12 residues. Germline V gives CDR1 MNHNS, CDR2 SASEGT. The V end was cut by 6 bases, the J end by 6 bases, with 10 bases between. CDR3 residues: CASSPAGDTQYF. The CDR3 coding sequence is TGTGCCAGCAGCCCCGCTGGGGATACGCAGTATTTT.

This clone was recorded a few times. This chain uses TRBV28 with TRBJ2-5; 7 positions agree with TRBD2. Germline trimming cut 6 bases from V and 5 bases from J; bases unmatched to any gene: 12. The CDR3 runs to 15 residues. Germline CDR1 is MDHEN and CDR2 is SYDVKM. In nucleotides, the CDR3 is TGTGCCAGCAGAGGGCCGGGACCCGGGAGGGAGACCCAGTACTTC. Translation gives CASRGPGPGRETQYF.

The chain employs TRBV11-2 and TRBJ2-7, with D perhaps matching TRBD1 or TRBD2 (6 bases each). The V and J ends lost 0 bases and 7 bases respectively, with 13 bases between them. The CDR3 loop spans 14 amino acids. CDR1 and CDR2 from the germline V gene are SGHAT and FQNNGV. The CDR3, as DNA: TGTGCCAGCAGCTTAGATCGTCAGGGGAGGGAGCAGTACTTC. The encoded protein is CASSLDRQGREQYF.

The chain joins TRBV5-1 to TRBJ2-1, with 7 bases that match TRBD2. The trim removed 3 bases at V and 4 bases at J, leaving 7 bases unmatched. The CDR3 is 15 residues long. Germline CDR1 is SGHRS and CDR2 is YFSETQ. The CDR3 loop reads CASSSRLAEYNEQFF. CDR3 in DNA: TGCGCCAGCAGCTCCCGCCTAGCGGAGTACAATGAGCAGTTCTTC.

The J gene is TRBJ2-5, the V gene TRBV28; maybe TRBD2 (5 bases). Trimming took 6 bases from V and 5 from J, leaving 16 bases between them. In germline, CDR1 is MDHEN, CDR2 SYDVKM. There are 14 residues in the CDR3. The CDR3 region has the DNA TGTGCCAGCAGCTCCACTAGAGTCTGGGAGACCCAGTACTTC. Amino acid sequence: CASSSTRVWETQYF.

V usage is TRBV20-1 and J usage is TRBJ1-2; 8 nucleotides line up with TRBD1. Germline CDR1 reads DFQATT; CDR2 reads SNEGSKA (reference sequence). The CDR3 extends over 11 amino acids. CDR3 nucleotide sequence: TGCAGCCTGGACAGGGATTTTGGCTACACCTTC. Protein product: CSLDRDFGYTF.

This clone turned up a few times. The chain links TRBV5-1 to TRBJ2-1; 9 nucleotides agree with TRBD1. CDR3 size: 15 residues. Germline V lookup: CDR1 SGHRS, CDR2 YFSETQ. Trimming cost V 0 bases and J 3 bases; bases outside gene matches: 1. In DNA form, the CDR3 reads TGCGCCAGCAGCTTGGAGACAGGGGGCTACAATGAGCAGTTCTTC. Amino acid sequence: CASSLETGGYNEQFF.

V gene TRBV5-4 combines with J gene TRBJ2-3, with 9 bases fitting TRBD2. The CDR3 extends over 16 amino acids. In germline, CDR1 is SGHNT, CDR2 YYREEE (reference sequence). J lost 0 bases, V lost 1 base, and 3 bases had no gene match. DNA of the CDR3: TGTGCCAGCAGCTTGCTAGCGGGGCTTAGCACAGATACGCAGTATTTT. Translation: CASSLLAGLSTDTQYF.

The chain couples TRBV6-4 to TRBJ1-5; no clear D gene. The CDR3 runs 13 residues. The V end lost 3 bases, the J end lost 9 bases, and 12 bases lay between the germline ends. Germline values: CDR1 MRHNA, CDR2 SNTAGT. This chain's CDR3 is CASSDKVGAPQHF. In DNA, the CDR3 is TGTGCCAGCAGTGATAAGGTCGGCGCGCCCCAGCATTTT.

J is TRBJ2-5 and V is TRBV4-2; TRBD2 agrees at 7 bases. CDR1 and CDR2 (germline): LGHNA, YNFKEQ. The J segment lost 5 bases and the V segment lost 1 base, leaving 10 bases of the junction unmatched. The CDR3 is 16 amino acids. CDR3 protein: CASSQVLFIGGETQYF. Here the CDR3 DNA reads TGTGCCAGCAGCCAAGTTTTATTTATCGGGGGGGAGACCCAGTACTTC.

The chain couples TRBV6-6 to TRBJ1-4, with 8 positions matching TRBD1. Per germline, CDR1 MNHNY and CDR2 SVGAGI (reference sequence). The CDR3 loop spans 15 amino acids. V dropped 6 bases and J dropped 8; count of bases not matched to a gene: 11. CDR3 nucleotides: TGTGCCAGCAGCAAAAGGACAGGGAGTGAGGAAAAACTGTTTTTT. Amino acid sequence: CASSKRTGSEEKLFF.

This chain connects TRBV28 to TRBJ1-5; no clear D gene. The CDR3 spans 11 residues. V was shortened by 3 bases and J by 14 bases, with 11 bases between the two germline ends. Per the germline V gene, CDR1 is MDHEN and CDR2 is SYDVKM. CDR3 loop: CASSLNFGEHF. In DNA form, the CDR3 reads TGTGCCAGCAGTTTGAATTTTGGGGAGCATTTT.

This chain links TRBV7-9 with TRBJ2-7; 9 bases align to TRBD1. Germline CDR1 reads SEHNR; CDR2 reads FQNEAQ (reference sequence). CDR3 size: 14 residues. Unmatched junction bases numbered 4, after V lost 4 bases and J lost 3 bases. In nucleotides, the CDR3 is TGTGCCAGCAGCTGGACAGGGGAAAACTACGAGCAGTACTTC. It encodes CASSWTGENYEQYF. The full variable domain, completed using reference TRBV7-9 and TRBJ2-7, is DTGVSQNPRHKITKRGQNVTFRCDPISEHNRLYWYRQTLGQGPEFLTYFQNEAQLEKSRLLSDRFSAERPKGSFSTLEIQRTEQGDSAMYLCASSWTGENYEQYFGPGTRLTVT.

A few counts support this clone. The V call is TRBV6-6, the J call TRBJ2-7; tentatively, D is TRBD1 or TRBD2 (7 bases each). The CDR3 runs 15 residues. Trimming removed 6 bases at V and 6 bases at J, with 21 bases between. Germline V CDR1 and CDR2: MNHNY, SVGAGI (reference sequence). Written as DNA, the CDR3 is TGTGCCAGCAGCCAAGGATTGTCAGGGGGGGTCGAGCAGTACTTC. Translating gives CASSQGLSGGVEQYF.